These T cell receptor beta chains were read from a single sample in a study of CD8 T cells in ankylosing spondylitis. In TCRdb, the 5' RACE reads were re-called with MiXCR into one record per CDR3 protein. The data hold a few hundred thousand distinct CDR3 sequences, with around 20% observed a single time. Input material: blood, either unsorted or a sorted T cell fraction (not recorded which). The receptors shown here come from a male donor with ankylosing spondylitis. Each CDR3 is given with its conserved first and last residue. A D gene is named only where the DNA matches it firmly. Expanded clones are given a class, and other clones once, few, many or no size at all.

>TRBV11-2|-|TRBJ2-2|-
CASTWLAGELFF
TGTGCCAGCACCTGGTTGGCCGGGGAGCTGTTTTTT
>TRBV29-1|-|TRBJ1-1|few
CSLSRGNLNTEAFF
TGCAGCCTTAGCCGGGGGAACTTGAACACTGAAGCTTTCTTT
>TRBV20-1|TRBD1|TRBJ1-1|-
CSAPRGLGQVSFF
TGCAGTGCTCCTAGGGGCCTCGGACAGGTCTCTTTCTTT
>TRBV29-1|-|TRBJ1-5|-
CSVAQGSFNQPQHF
TGCAGCGTTGCCCAGGGGTCATTCAATCAGCCCCAGCATTTT
>TRBV15|-|TRBJ2-3|-
CATSRDGPTDTQYF
TGTGCCACCAGCAGAGACGGGCCCACAGATACGCAGTATTTT
>TRBV7-9|-|TRBJ1-2|-
CASILGGGSYGYTF
TGTGCCAGCATCCTGGGGGGTGGGAGCTATGGCTACACCTTC
>TRBV25-1|-|TRBJ2-7|-
CASSDPMRSYEQYF
TGTGCCAGCAGTGACCCCATGAGATCCTACGAGCAGTACTTC
>TRBV24-1|-|TRBJ1-1|many
CATRGENTEAFF
TGTGCCACCAGGGGGGAAAACACTGAAGCTTTCTTT
>TRBV20-1|TRBD1|TRBJ2-7|few
CSARQGRYEQYF
TGCAGCGCTCGACAGGGACGGTACGAGCAGTACTTC
>TRBV20-1|-|TRBJ2-3|-
CSAPEFLSTDTQYF
TGCAGTGCCCCGGAGTTCCTTAGCACAGATACGCAGTATTTT
>TRBV2|-|TRBJ2-5|-
CASSDPLREVRETQYF
TGTGCCAGCAGTGACCCACTGAGAGAAGTGCGAGAGACCCAGTACTTC
>TRBV3-1|-|TRBJ2-4|-
CASSQVDLNIQYF
TGTGCCAGCAGCCAGGTGGACCTAAACATTCAGTACTTC
>TRBV11-2|-|TRBJ2-7|-
CASSKRPPRTYEQYF
TGTGCCAGCAGCAAACGGCCCCCCAGAACCTACGAGCAGTACTTC
>TRBV9|-|TRBJ2-2|few
CASSVEVVRGSGTGELFF
TGTGCCAGCAGCGTTGAGGTCGTAAGGGGAAGTGGTACCGGGGAGCTGTTTTTT
>TRBV9|TRBD2|TRBJ2-1|many
CASSVVAGVSSEQFF
TGTGCCAGCAGCGTAGTAGCGGGAGTTTCCAGTGAGCAGTTCTTC
>TRBV4-2|TRBD1|TRBJ2-7|few
CASSQEGQGAYEQYF
TGTGCCAGCAGCCAAGAGGGACAGGGGGCCTACGAGCAGTACTTC
>TRBV7-7|TRBD2|TRBJ2-3|few
CASSKGLVADTQYF
TGTGCCAGCAGCAAGGGACTAGTCGCAGATACGCAGTATTTT
>TRBV7-2|TRBD2|TRBJ2-5|-
CASSIGLAGLETQYF
TGTGCCAGCAGCATCGGACTAGCGGGATTAGAGACCCAGTACTTC
>TRBV10-2|-|TRBJ1-2|-
CASSFGGADYGYTF
TGCGCCAGCAGTTTTGGGGGCGCGGACTATGGCTACACCTTC
>TRBV28|-|TRBJ2-7|-
CASGGPLYEQYF
TGTGCCAGCGGGGGGCCTCTCTACGAGCAGTACTTC
>TRBV6-5|TRBD2|TRBJ2-3|-
CASSSSRTSGRGGVDTQYF
TGTGCCAGCAGTTCCTCCCGGACTAGCGGGAGGGGAGGGGTGGATACGCAGTATTTT
>TRBV5-1|-|TRBJ1-3|-
CASQQTGTGNTIYF
TGCGCCAGTCAACAAACAGGGACTGGAAACACCATATATTTT
>TRBV11-2|TRBD2|TRBJ2-7|few
CASRRLAGGYEQYF
TGTGCCAGCAGGCGACTAGCGGGAGGGTACGAGCAGTACTTC
>TRBV19|-|TRBJ1-1|-
CASAGDFMNTEAFF
TGTGCCAGTGCAGGGGACTTTATGAACACTGAAGCTTTCTTT
>TRBV11-1|-|TRBJ2-2|few
CASSPIRHTGELFF
TGTGCCAGCAGCCCAATAAGGCACACCGGGGAGCTGTTTTTT
>TRBV10-3|-|TRBJ2-7|-
CAISVGQGANYEQYF
TGTGCCATCAGTGTGGGGCAGGGAGCCAACTACGAGCAGTACTTC
>TRBV14|TRBD1|TRBJ1-1|once
CASSRSRGRDTEAFF
TGTGCCAGCAGCCGGAGCAGGGGGCGCGACACTGAAGCTTTCTTT
>TRBV11-2|TRBD1|TRBJ1-6|-
CASSLRGQGNSPLHF
TGTGCCAGCAGCTTACGGGGACAGGGGAATTCACCCCTCCACTTT
>TRBV19|-|TRBJ2-1|-
CASSVERTAEQFF
TGTGCCAGTAGTGTAGAGCGAACAGCTGAGCAGTTCTTC
>TRBV7-8|-|TRBJ2-1|-
CASSLATAPNSEQFF
TGTGCCAGCAGCTTAGCCACAGCACCGAATAGTGAGCAGTTCTTC
>TRBV10-3|TRBD2|TRBJ2-3|-
CAISPGGRGTDTQYF
TGTGCCATCAGTCCGGGCGGGAGGGGCACAGATACGCAGTATTTT
>TRBV28|-|TRBJ2-2|few
CASSLQDWFGELFF
TGTGCCAGCAGTTTACAGGATTGGTTCGGGGAGCTGTTTTTT